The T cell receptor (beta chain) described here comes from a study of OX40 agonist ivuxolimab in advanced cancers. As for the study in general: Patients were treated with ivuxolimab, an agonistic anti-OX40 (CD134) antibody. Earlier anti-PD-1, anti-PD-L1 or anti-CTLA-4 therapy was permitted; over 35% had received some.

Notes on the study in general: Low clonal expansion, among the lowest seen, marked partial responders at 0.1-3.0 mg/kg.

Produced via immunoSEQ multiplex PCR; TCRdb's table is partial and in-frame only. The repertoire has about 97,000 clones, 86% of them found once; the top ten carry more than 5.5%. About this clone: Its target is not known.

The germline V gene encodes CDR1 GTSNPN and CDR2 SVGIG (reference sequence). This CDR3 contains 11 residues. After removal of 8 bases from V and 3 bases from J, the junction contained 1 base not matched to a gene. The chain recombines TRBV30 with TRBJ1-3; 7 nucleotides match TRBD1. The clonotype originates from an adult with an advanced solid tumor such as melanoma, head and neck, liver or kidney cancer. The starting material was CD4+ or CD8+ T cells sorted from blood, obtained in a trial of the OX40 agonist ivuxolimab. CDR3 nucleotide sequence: TGTGCCGGGACAGTTGGAAACACCATATATTTT. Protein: CAGTVGNTIYF.